This T cell receptor beta chain was obtained from a study of cytomegalovirus exposure and HLA in healthy donors. The V gene end was trimmed by 4 bases and the J gene end by 6 bases; junction bases not matched to a gene: 8. This CDR3 comprises 14 residues. Germline lookup yields CDR1 LNHDA and CDR2 SQIVND (reference sequence). PCR primers comprised 60 Vbeta and 13 Jbeta primers. Sequencing used immunoSEQ multiplex PCR; TCRdb keeps in-frame clones, though not all of them. The sample includes 110,000 to 150,000 clones, 60% to 80% seen only once; the top ten take approximately 0.97%. This clone was seen a single time.

V usage is TRBV19 and J usage is TRBJ2-7; 8 bases fit TRBD1. The sequenced sample was PBMCs. The clonotype comes from a man aged 18 to 30 in good health and CMV-seronegative. CDR3 in amino acids: CASSRDRLLSEQYF. The CDR3 DNA reads TGTGCCAGTAGTAGGGACAGGCTACTTTCCGAGCAGTACTTC. The full variable domain, in which reference TRBV19 and TRBJ2-7 provide the parts outside the CDR3, is DGGITQSPKYLFRKEGQNVTLSCEQNLNHDAMYWYRQDPGQGLRLIYYSQIVNDFQKGDIAEGYSVSREKKESFPLTVTSAQKNPTAFYLCASSRDRLLSEQYFGPGTRLTVT.